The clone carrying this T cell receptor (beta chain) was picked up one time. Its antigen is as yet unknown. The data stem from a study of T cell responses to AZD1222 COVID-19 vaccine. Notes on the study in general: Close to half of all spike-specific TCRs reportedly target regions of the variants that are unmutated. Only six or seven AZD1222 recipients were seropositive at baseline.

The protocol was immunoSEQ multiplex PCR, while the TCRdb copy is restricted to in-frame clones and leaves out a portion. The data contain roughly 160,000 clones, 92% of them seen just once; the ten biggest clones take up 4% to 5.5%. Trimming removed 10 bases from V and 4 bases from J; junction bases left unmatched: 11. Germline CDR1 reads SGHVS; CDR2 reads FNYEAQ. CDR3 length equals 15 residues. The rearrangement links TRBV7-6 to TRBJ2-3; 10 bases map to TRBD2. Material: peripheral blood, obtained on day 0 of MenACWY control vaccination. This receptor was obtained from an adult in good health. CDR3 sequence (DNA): TGTGCCACAGTCAGCGGGAGGGATGGCGCAGATACGCAGTATTTT. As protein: CATVSGRDGADTQYF.